Listed below are T cell receptor beta chains from one sample, sequenced in a study of cytomegalovirus exposure and HLA in healthy donors. The method was immunoSEQ multiplex PCR; TCRdb's version includes in-frame clones alone and lacks a portion of them. The sample records about 100,000 clones, over 75% being singletons. The sequenced sample was PBMCs. These receptors came from a man aged 35 to 55 in good health and CMV-seropositive. Both conserved end residues are part of each CDR3. The order of the fields is CDR3 protein, CDR3 DNA, V gene, D gene, clone size, J gene. A D gene is named only where the DNA matches it firmly. Only some rows state a clone size, as once, few, many or a class for expanded clones.

CASSEGTIYEQYF TGCGCCAGCAGTGAGGGGACAATCTACGAGCAGTACTTC TRBV5-1 - - TRBJ2-7
CASSPGQGVQSNQPQHF TGTGCCAGCAGCCCGGGACAGGGGGTACAGAGCAATCAGCCCCAGCATTTT TRBV28 TRBD1 - TRBJ1-5
CASSLPPGQGAVEQYF TGTGCCAGCAGTTTACCCCCGGGACAGGGGGCCGTCGAGCAGTACTTC TRBV27 TRBD1 - TRBJ2-7
CASSLGDSWGNEQYF TGTGCCAGCAGTTTAGGGGACAGTTGGGGAAACGAGCAGTACTTC TRBV27 TRBD1 - TRBJ2-7
CASSLTGVTGELFF TGTGCCAGCAGTTTAACGGGGGTGACCGGGGAGCTGTTTTTT TRBV28 - - TRBJ2-2
CASSAGTSAYNEQFF TGTGCCAGCAGCGCCGGGACTAGCGCATACAATGAGCAGTTCTTC TRBV9 TRBD2 - TRBJ2-1
CAAGVAGAYEQYF TGTGCCGCAGGGGTAGCGGGCGCCTACGAGCAGTACTTC TRBV19 - few TRBJ2-7
CASTQSAGANYGYTF TGTGCCAGTACCCAAAGCGCAGGGGCGAACTATGGCTACACCTTC TRBV19 - - TRBJ1-2
CAISESKGVYGYTF TGTGCCATCAGTGAGTCGAAGGGGGTCTATGGCTACACCTTC TRBV10-3 - once TRBJ1-2
CASSPGLYEQYF TGTGCCAGCAGCCCGGGACTCTACGAGCAGTACTTC TRBV7-2 - - TRBJ2-7
CASGQGNYERYF TGTGCCAGCGGACAGGGGAACTACGAGCGGTACTTC TRBV21-1 - once TRBJ2-7
CASSPDPQRGTEAFF TGTGCCAGCAGCCCGGACCCCCAAAGGGGCACTGAAGCTTTCTTT TRBV7-3 - - TRBJ1-1
CAITPSRGYEQYF TGTGCCATCACCCCTAGCCGAGGTTACGAGCAGTACTTC TRBV6-1 - - TRBJ2-7
CASSRGIEQFF TGTGCCAGCAGTCGAGGGATAGAGCAGTTCTTC TRBV6-5 - - TRBJ2-1
CASRPSPMDRAFAAFF TGCGCCAGCAGACCAAGTCCCATGGACAGGGCGTTTGCAGCTTTCTTT TRBV4-1 TRBD1 - TRBJ1-1
CASRLPGVAGYTF TGTGCCAGCAGGCTACCAGGGGTAGCTGGCTACACCTTC TRBV6-5 - - TRBJ1-2
CASSELEDSSSYNEQFF TGCGCCAGCAGTGAGCTGGAGGACAGCAGCTCCTACAATGAGCAGTTCTTC TRBV10-1 - - TRBJ2-1
CASSAPAGYEQYF TGTGCCAGCTCCGCCCCGGCCGGGTACGAGCAGTACTTC TRBV11-2 - - TRBJ2-7
CATSRARQETQYF TGTGCCACCAGCAGAGCCCGCCAAGAGACCCAGTACTTC TRBV15 - few TRBJ2-5
CASITRGNTEAFF TGTGCCAGCATCACAAGGGGGAACACTGAAGCTTTCTTT TRBV28 - - TRBJ1-1
CAWSATDRFYGYTF TGTGCCTGGAGTGCCACCGACAGGTTCTATGGCTACACCTTC TRBV30 - - TRBJ1-2
CASSSTTTYGYTF TGTGCCAGCAGTTCGACTACCACCTATGGCTACACCTTC TRBV7-2 - - TRBJ1-2
CASSRWGGNTEAFF TGTGCCAGTAGTAGGTGGGGAGGGAACACTGAAGCTTTCTTT TRBV2 - - TRBJ1-1
CASSPPGLAGGTDTQYF TGTGCCAGCTCACCACCGGGACTAGCGGGGGGAACAGATACGCAGTATTTT TRBV18 TRBD2 - TRBJ2-3
CASSPPPTGYEQFF TGTGCCAGCTCACCACCGCCGACAGGGTATGAGCAGTTCTTC TRBV18 TRBD1 - TRBJ2-1
CASSAQAETQYF TGCGCCAGCAGTGCGCAGGCGGAGACCCAGTACTTC TRBV10-2 - - TRBJ2-5
CASRGGRSTGELFF TGTGCCAGCCGGGGGGGGCGAAGCACCGGGGAGCTGTTTTTT TRBV6-5 TRBD2 - TRBJ2-2
CASSDTHLGRRKGAFF TGTGCCAGCAGTGACACCCACCTAGGGCGGAGGAAAGGAGCTTTCTTT TRBV6-4 - - TRBJ1-1